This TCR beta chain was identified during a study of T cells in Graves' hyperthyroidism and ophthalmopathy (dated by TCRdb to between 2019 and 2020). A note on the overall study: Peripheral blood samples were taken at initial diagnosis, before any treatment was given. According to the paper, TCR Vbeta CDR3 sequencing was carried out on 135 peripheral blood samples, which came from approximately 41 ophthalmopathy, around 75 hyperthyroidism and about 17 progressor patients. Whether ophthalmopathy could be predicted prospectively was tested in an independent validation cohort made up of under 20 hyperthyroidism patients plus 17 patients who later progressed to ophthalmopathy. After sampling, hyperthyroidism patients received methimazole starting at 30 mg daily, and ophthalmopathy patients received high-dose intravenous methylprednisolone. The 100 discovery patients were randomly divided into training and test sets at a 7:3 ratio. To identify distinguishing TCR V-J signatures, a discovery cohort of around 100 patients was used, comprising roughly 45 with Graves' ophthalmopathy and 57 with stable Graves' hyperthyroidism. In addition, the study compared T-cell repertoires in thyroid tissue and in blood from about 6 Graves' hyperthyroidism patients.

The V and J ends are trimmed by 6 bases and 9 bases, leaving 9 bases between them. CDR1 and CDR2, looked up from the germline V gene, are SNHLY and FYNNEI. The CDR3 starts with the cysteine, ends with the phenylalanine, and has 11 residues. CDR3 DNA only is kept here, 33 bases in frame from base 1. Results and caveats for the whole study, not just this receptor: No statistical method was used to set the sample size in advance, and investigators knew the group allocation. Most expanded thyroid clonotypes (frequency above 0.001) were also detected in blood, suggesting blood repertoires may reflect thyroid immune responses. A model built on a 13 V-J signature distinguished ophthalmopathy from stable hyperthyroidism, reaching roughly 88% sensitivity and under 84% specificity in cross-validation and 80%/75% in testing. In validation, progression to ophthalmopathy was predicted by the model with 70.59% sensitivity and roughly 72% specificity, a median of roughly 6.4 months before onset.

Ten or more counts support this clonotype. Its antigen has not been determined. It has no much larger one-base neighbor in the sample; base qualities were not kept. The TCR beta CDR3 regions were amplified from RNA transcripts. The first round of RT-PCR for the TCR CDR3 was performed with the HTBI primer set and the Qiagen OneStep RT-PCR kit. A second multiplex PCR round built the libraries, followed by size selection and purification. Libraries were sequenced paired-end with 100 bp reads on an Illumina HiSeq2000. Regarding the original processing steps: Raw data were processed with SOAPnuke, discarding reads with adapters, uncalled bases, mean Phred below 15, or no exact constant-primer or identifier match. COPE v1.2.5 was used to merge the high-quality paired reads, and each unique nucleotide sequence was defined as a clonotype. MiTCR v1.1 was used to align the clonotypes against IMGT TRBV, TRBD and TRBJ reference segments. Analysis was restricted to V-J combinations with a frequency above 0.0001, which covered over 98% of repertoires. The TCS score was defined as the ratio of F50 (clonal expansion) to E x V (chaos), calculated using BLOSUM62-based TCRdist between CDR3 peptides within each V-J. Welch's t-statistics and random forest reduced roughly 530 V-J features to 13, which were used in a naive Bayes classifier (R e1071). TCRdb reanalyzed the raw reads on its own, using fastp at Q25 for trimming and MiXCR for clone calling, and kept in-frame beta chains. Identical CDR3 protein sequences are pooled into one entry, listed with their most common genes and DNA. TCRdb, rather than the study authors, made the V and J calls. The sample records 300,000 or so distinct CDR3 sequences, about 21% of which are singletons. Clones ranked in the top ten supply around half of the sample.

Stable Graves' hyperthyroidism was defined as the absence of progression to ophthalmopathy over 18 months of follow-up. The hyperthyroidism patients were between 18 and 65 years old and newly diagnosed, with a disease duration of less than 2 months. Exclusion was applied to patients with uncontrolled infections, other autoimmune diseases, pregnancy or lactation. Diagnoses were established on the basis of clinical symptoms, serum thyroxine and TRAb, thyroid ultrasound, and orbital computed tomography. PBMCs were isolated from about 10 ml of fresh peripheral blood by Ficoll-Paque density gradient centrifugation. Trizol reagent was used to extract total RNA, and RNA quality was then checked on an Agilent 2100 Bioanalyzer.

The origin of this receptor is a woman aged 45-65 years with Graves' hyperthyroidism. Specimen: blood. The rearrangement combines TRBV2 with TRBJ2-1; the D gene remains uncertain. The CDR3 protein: CASRLGGEQFF. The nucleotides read TGTGCCAGCAGGCTGGGTGGTGAGCAGTTCTTC.